These T cell receptor beta chains were read from a single sample in a study of OX40 agonist ivuxolimab in advanced cancers. Sequencing used immunoSEQ multiplex PCR; TCRdb keeps in-frame clones, though not all of them. Of about 46,000 clones in the sample, 70% to 90% were seen once. The source was CD4+ or CD8+ T cells sorted from blood, collected in a trial of the OX40 agonist ivuxolimab. The origin of the receptors is an adult with an advanced solid tumor such as melanoma, head and neck, liver or kidney cancer. Both conserved end residues are part of each CDR3. D genes are given only for firm matches. Clone size appears in some rows only: once, few, many, or a class for an expanded clone.

TRBV7-9,TRBD1,TRBJ2-7,NA,TGTGCCAGCAGCTTACCCCGGGACAGACGCTCCTACGAGCAGTACTTC,CASSLPRDRRSYEQYF
TRBV5-8,TRBD2,TRBJ2-7,NA,TGTGCCAGCAGCTTGGTGGGCACACTAGCGGGGGGGCCTGAATCCTACGAGCAGTACTTC,CASSLVGTLAGGPESYEQYF
TRBV4-3,NA,TRBJ1-5,NA,TGCGCCAGCAGCCAAGACCGCCAGGGGAATCAGCCCCAGCATTTT,CASSQDRQGNQPQHF
TRBV7-6,NA,TRBJ2-2,NA,TGTGCCAGCAGCTTAGAGGTTGGAGGGATCGGCGGGGAGCTGTTTTTT,CASSLEVGGIGGELFF
TRBV9,NA,TRBJ2-1,NA,TGTGCCAGCAGCGCCAGCGGGACACAGAACAATGAGCAGTTCTTC,CASSASGTQNNEQFF
TRBV7-2,TRBD1,TRBJ1-1,NA,TGTGCCAGCAGCCAGACTAGGACAGGGGGGACTGAAGCTTTCTTT,CASSQTRTGGTEAFF
TRBV7-3,TRBD2,TRBJ2-1,NA,TGTGCCAGCAGCTTAAGTCCCAGCGGGAGACCTCAGCAGTTCTTC,CASSLSPSGRPQQFF
TRBV5-4,NA,TRBJ1-5,NA,TGTGCCAGCAGCTTGGAGGGGGGTCAGCCCCAGCATTTT,CASSLEGGQPQHF
TRBV6-5,NA,TRBJ2-2,once,TGTGCCAGCAGTTACTCAGGGATCACCGGGGAGCTGTTTTTT,CASSYSGITGELFF
TRBV27,NA,TRBJ1-2,NA,TGTGCCAGCAGTTTATCGGGGGCAGGTGACTATGGCTACACCTTC,CASSLSGAGDYGYTF
TRBV2,NA,TRBJ1-6,NA,TGTGCCAGCAGGGGGCACAAGGGACTTCTGAGCTCCTATAATTCACCCCTCCACTTT,CASRGHKGLLSSYNSPLHF
TRBV28,NA,TRBJ1-3,once,TGTGCCAGCAGATTAGACAGCTACTCTGGAAACACCATATATTTT,CASRLDSYSGNTIYF
TRBV11-3,TRBD2,TRBJ2-7,NA,TGTGCCAGCAGCTCCCGACGGAAAAGCAGCGGGAGCTCCTACGAGCAGTACTTC,CASSSRRKSSGSSYEQYF
TRBV4-3,TRBD1,TRBJ1-5,NA,TGCGCCAGCAGCCAAGAGAGGATGACAGGGAGCAATCAGCCCCAGCATTTT,CASSQERMTGSNQPQHF
TRBV5-1,TRBD2,TRBJ2-2,once,TGCGCCAGCAGCCGCATAGGGGAAGCGGGGATCACCGGGGAGCTGTTTTTT,CASSRIGEAGITGELFF